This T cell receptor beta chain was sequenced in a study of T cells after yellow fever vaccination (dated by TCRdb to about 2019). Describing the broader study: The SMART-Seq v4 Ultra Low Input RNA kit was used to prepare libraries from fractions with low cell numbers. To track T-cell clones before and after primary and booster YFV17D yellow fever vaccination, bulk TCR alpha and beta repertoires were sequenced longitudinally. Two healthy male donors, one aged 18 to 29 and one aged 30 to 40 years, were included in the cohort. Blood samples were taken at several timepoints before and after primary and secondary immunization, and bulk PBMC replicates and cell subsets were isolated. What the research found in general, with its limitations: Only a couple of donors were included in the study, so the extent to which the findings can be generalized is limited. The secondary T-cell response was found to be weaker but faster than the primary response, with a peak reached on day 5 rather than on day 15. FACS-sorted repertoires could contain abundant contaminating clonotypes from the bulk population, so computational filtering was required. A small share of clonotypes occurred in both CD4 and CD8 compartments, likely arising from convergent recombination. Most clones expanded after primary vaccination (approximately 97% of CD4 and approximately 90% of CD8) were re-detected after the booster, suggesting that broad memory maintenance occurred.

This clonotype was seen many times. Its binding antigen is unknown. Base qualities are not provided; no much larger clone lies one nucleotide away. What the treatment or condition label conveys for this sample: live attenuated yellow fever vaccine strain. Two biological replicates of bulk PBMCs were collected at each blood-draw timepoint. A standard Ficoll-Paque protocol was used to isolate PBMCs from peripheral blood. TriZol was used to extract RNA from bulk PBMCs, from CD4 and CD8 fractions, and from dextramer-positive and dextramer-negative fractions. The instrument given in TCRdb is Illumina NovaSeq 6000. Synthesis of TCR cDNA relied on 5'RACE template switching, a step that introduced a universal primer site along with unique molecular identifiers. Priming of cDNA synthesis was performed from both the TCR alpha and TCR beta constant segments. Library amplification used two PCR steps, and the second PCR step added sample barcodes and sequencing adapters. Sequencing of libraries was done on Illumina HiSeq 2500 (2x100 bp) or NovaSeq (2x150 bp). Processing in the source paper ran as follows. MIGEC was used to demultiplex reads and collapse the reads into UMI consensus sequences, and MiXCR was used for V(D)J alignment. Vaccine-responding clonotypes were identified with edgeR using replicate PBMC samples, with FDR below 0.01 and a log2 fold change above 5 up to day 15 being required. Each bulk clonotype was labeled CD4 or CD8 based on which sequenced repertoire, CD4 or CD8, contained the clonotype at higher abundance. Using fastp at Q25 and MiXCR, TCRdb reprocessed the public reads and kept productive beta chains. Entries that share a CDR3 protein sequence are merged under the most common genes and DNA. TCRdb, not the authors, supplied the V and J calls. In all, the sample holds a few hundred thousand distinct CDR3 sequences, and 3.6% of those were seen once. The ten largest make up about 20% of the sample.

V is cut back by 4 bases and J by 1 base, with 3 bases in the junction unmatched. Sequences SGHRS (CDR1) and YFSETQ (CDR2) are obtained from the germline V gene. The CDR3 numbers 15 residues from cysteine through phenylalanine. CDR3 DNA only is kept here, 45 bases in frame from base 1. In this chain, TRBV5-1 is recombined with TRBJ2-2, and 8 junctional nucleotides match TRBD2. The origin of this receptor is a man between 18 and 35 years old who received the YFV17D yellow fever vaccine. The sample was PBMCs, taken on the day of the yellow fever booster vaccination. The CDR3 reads CASSRSGVNTGELFF. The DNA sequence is TGCGCCAGCAGCCGTAGCGGGGTGAACACCGGGGAGCTGTTTTTT.